This entry features one TCR beta chain sequence. Its antigen is as yet unknown. The data belong to a study of yellow fever vaccine responses in identical twins. General study results and limits: Reportedly, the T cell response mounted by twins to vaccine seemed partly convergent, partly personalized.

Each CDR3 protein gets one entry after TCRdb re-called the RT-PCR reads with MiXCR. There are about 23,000 distinct CDR3 sequences in the sample; roughly 80% occur only once, and 4.5% to 5.5% lies in the top ten. The CDR3 has 13 residues. The V and J ends lost 5 bases and 0 bases respectively, with 6 bases between them. Per germline, CDR1 SGHAT and CDR2 FQDESV (reference sequence). The clonotype was recovered from a woman aged 18-30 years who received the yellow fever vaccine. The chain has TRBV11-1 and TRBJ2-3; D ambiguous. This sample comprised T cells from blood (PBMCs), unsorted or a sorted subset (not recorded which), obtained before or after yellow fever vaccination (not recorded which). The CDR3 DNA is TGTGCCAGCAGCCCGGACAGCACAGATACGCAGTATTTT. Protein: CASSPDSTDTQYF.